This TCR beta chain was profiled in a study of cytomegalovirus exposure and HLA in healthy donors. Overall study results and limits: The authors enumerated 150 to 200 TCR beta chains as linked to cytomegalovirus. The classifier reportedly diagnosed cytomegalovirus status with high specificity and sensitivity. According to a later analysis, TCR clusters from the first cohort tended to co-occur in the 120 or so validation repertoires.

On this clone itself: The antigen remains undetermined.

V was clipped by 5 bases and J by 0 bases, with 11 bases between them. Germline V lookup: CDR1 SEHNR, CDR2 FQNEAQ (reference sequence). This CDR3 region has 15 residues. Assay: immunoSEQ multiplex PCR; the TCRdb copy retains only in-frame clones and omits some. The table shows 60,000 to 85,000 clones, with roughly 95% occurring only once. The study drew the donors from its 120-subject validation cohort, separate from the approximately 670-subject first cohort. The sample comprised PBMCs. This TCR was sampled from a woman aged 18 to 35 in good health and CMV-seropositive. This chain joins TRBV7-9 and TRBJ1-5; D ambiguous. The chain's CDR3 is CASSPGRDSNQPQHF. The CDR3 nucleotides are TGTGCCAGCAGCCCGGGGAGGGATAGCAATCAGCCCCAGCATTTT.